The rows below give T cell receptor beta chains drawn from one sample of a study of neurological immune-mediated disorders. TCRdb re-analysed the 5' RACE reads in MiXCR, keeping a single row per CDR3 protein. The data contain more than 50,000 distinct CDR3 sequences, roughly 5% of them singletons. Sequencing used PBMCs. These receptors all come from a woman under 40 with multiple sclerosis. Each CDR3 is given with its conserved first and last residue. D genes are given only for firm matches. Clone size appears in some rows only: once, few, many, or a class for an expanded clone.

TRBJ1-1 | many | TRBD1 | TRBV20-1 | CSAKLSLQGADTEAFF | TGCAGTGCTAAACTTAGCTTACAGGGGGCGGACACTGAAGCTTTCTTT
TRBJ2-5 | many | TRBD2 | TRBV15 | CASSRGNQETQYF | TGTGCCAGCTCGCGGGGGAACCAAGAGACCCAGTACTTC
TRBJ2-5 | many | - | TRBV7-2 | CASSPKDSFRGETQYF | TGTGCCAGCAGCCCCAAGGACAGTTTCCGGGGAGAGACCCAGTACTTC
TRBJ2-5 | many | - | TRBV12-3/TRBV12-4 | CASWTDSQETQYF | TGTGCCAGCTGGACGGACAGCCAAGAGACCCAGTACTTC
TRBJ2-1 | many | - | TRBV7-9 | CASSTRLNNEQFF | TGTGCCAGCAGCACCCGACTAAACAATGAGCAGTTCTTC
TRBJ2-5 | many | - | TRBV9 | CASSVEEGLRETQYF | TGTGCCAGCAGCGTAGAGGAGGGTCTGAGAGAGACCCAGTACTTC
TRBJ2-2 | - | - | TRBV7-7 | CASSPLGQGGELFF | TGTGCTAGCAGCCCCCTGGGGCAGGGCGGGGAGCTGTTTTTT
TRBJ2-7 | many | - | TRBV7-9 | CASSLGQGGAYEQYF | TGTGCCAGCAGCTTAGGGCAGGGAGGTGCCTACGAGCAGTACTTC
TRBJ1-4 | - | - | TRBV6-6 | CASRGSTNEKLFF | TGTGCCAGCAGGGGGTCGACTAATGAAAAACTGTTTTTT
TRBJ2-5 | few | - | TRBV3-1 | CASRSPGDPNGETQYF | TGTGCCAGCAGATCCCCCGGGGACCCAAACGGAGAGACCCAGTACTTC
TRBJ1-2 | few | - | TRBV29-1 | CSVLRDRRPYGYTF | TGCAGCGTTCTAAGGGATCGCCGCCCTTATGGCTACACCTTC
TRBJ1-5 | few | - | TRBV9 | CASSVALAGAQNF | TGTGCCAGCAGCGTAGCTCTAGCGGGGGCCCAGAATTTT
TRBJ1-6 | many | - | TRBV20-1 | CSARVPRTGPSPLHF | TGCAGTGCCAGAGTTCCCCGAACGGGGCCTTCACCCCTCCACTTT
TRBJ1-1 | - | TRBD1 | TRBV6-5 | CASRVPGQGDTEAFF | TGTGCCAGCAGAGTACCGGGACAGGGCGACACTGAAGCTTTCTTT
TRBJ1-5 | many | - | TRBV9 | CASSESGGGGGPQNF | TGTGCCAGCAGCGAAAGCGGTGGCGGCGGGGGGCCCCAGAATTTT
TRBJ1-1 | many | - | TRBV5-5 | CASSFPGRSSTEAFF | TGTGCCAGCAGCTTCCCAGGGAGGAGTAGCACTGAAGCTTTCTTT
TRBJ1-5 | many | - | TRBV28 | CASSLGGRGGPQHF | TGTGCCAGCAGCCTCGGTGGAAGGGGTGGGCCCCAGCATTTT
TRBJ2-1 | many | - | TRBV24-1 | CATSDTPSGNEQFF | TGTGCCACCAGTGATACACCGTCGGGTAATGAGCAGTTCTTC
TRBJ2-1 | many | TRBD1 | TRBV24-1 | CATRVTGTGDGDEQFF | TGTGCCACCAGGGTCACCGGGACAGGGGATGGGGATGAGCAGTTCTTC
TRBJ2-5 | many | TRBD2 | TRBV29-1 | CSVVSVRLAGVETQYF | TGCAGCGTTGTAAGCGTTCGACTAGCGGGGGTAGAGACCCAGTACTTC
TRBJ1-2 | - | - | TRBV6-5 | CASSFGVSPIYGYTF | TGTGCCAGCAGTTTCGGTGTCAGCCCGATCTATGGCTACACCTTC
TRBJ1-3 | many | TRBD1 | TRBV20-1 | CSARRQGGSGNTIYF | TGCAGTGCTAGGAGACAGGGGGGTTCTGGAAACACCATATATTTT
TRBJ1-4 | - | - | TRBV7-7 | CASSPTPTSEKLFF | TGTGCTAGCAGCCCAACACCGACTAGTGAAAAACTGTTTTTT
TRBJ1-2 | - | - | TRBV5-3 | CARSFPQGTSYGYTF | TGTGCCAGAAGCTTCCCCCAGGGGACTTCCTATGGCTACACCTTC
TRBJ2-7 | - | - | TRBV7-8 | CASSRDGQGGSSYEQYF | TGTGCCAGCAGCCGAGACGGTCAGGGAGGCAGCTCCTACGAGCAGTACTTC
TRBJ2-1 | many | - | TRBV10-3 | CAISESGGAGPNEQFF | TGTGCCATCAGTGAGTCTGGTGGTGCGGGTCCCAATGAGCAGTTCTTC
TRBJ2-3 | many | TRBD2 | TRBV12-3/TRBV12-4 | CASRVAGGTDTQYF | TGTGCCAGCAGGGTAGCGGGGGGAACCGATACGCAGTATTTT
TRBJ1-2 | many | TRBD1 | TRBV6-1 | CASSVKGTVGGTF | TGTGCCAGCAGTGTTAAAGGGACAGTTGGAGGGACCTTC
TRBJ1-6 | many | - | TRBV7-9 | CASSLQQTLAPLHF | TGTGCCAGCAGCCTCCAGCAGACGTTGGCGCCCCTCCACTTT
TRBJ2-1 | many | - | TRBV7-6 | CASSGPRGVGGNNEQFF | TGTGCCAGCAGCGGCCCGAGGGGGGTGGGGGGAAACAATGAGCAGTTCTTC
TRBJ2-1 | - | TRBD1 | TRBV4-1 | CASSPEDRVVINEQFF | TGCGCCAGCAGCCCGGAGGACAGGGTTGTAATAAATGAGCAGTTCTTC
TRBJ2-3 | many | TRBD2 | TRBV7-2 | CASSLGLAGATDTQYF | TGTGCCAGCAGCTTGGGACTAGCGGGGGCCACAGATACGCAGTATTTT
TRBJ1-2 | many | - | TRBV29-1 | CSVADPNYGYTF | TGCAGCGTTGCGGACCCTAACTATGGCTACACCTTC
TRBJ2-4 | - | - | TRBV20-1 | CSASVTRDIQYF | TGCAGTGCTTCCGTTACTAGGGACATTCAGTACTTC
TRBJ2-5 | many | - | TRBV12-3/TRBV12-4 | CASSLSGKETQYF | TGTGCCAGCAGTTTATCAGGGAAAGAGACCCAGTACTTC
TRBJ1-2 | many | TRBD1 | TRBV12-3/TRBV12-4 | CASSGQGNYGYTF | TGTGCCAGCAGTGGACAGGGGAACTATGGCTACACCTTC
TRBJ2-2 | many | - | TRBV9 | CASSVNTGLNTGELFF | TGTGCCAGCAGCGTAAATACTGGGTTGAACACCGGGGAGCTGTTTTTT
TRBJ2-3 | few | - | TRBV5-1 | CASSGASHSSTDTQYF | TGCGCCAGCAGCGGGGCGAGTCACTCTAGCACAGATACGCAGTATTTT
TRBJ2-1 | many | TRBD1 | TRBV9 | CASSPPGQGTGTSSYNEQFF | TGTGCCAGCAGCCCCCCGGGACAGGGGACCGGGACTAGCTCCTACAATGAGCAGTTCTTC
TRBJ1-4 | many | - | TRBV20-1 | CSARMLRGINEKLFF | TGCAGTGCTAGAATGTTGCGAGGTATTAATGAAAAACTGTTTTTT
TRBJ1-1 | many | - | TRBV28 | CASRYRVDTEAFF | TGTGCCAGCAGGTACAGGGTTGACACTGAAGCTTTCTTT
TRBJ2-3 | many | - | TRBV29-1 | CSVEELGPDTQYF | TGCAGCGTTGAGGAGCTGGGACCAGATACGCAGTATTTT
TRBJ2-5 | few | - | TRBV6-5 | CASSYSDPGSETQYF | TGTGCCAGCAGTTACTCGGATCCGGGGTCAGAGACCCAGTACTTC
TRBJ2-1 | many | TRBD2 | TRBV10-3 | CAIRPTGGPNPEQFF | TGTGCCATCAGACCGACGGGGGGGCCGAATCCGGAGCAGTTCTTC
TRBJ1-1 | many | - | TRBV29-1 | CSAQGRSTEAFF | TGCAGCGCCCAAGGGCGCAGCACTGAAGCTTTCTTT
TRBJ2-3 | few | - | TRBV10-3 | CATFRGDTQYF | TGTGCCACTTTTAGGGGGGATACGCAGTATTTT
TRBJ2-1 | many | TRBD2 | TRBV9 | CASSSRTSGGDEQFF | TGTGCCAGCAGCTCCCGGACTAGCGGGGGAGATGAGCAGTTCTTC
TRBJ1-2 | many | - | TRBV5-1 | CASSFPGVPGGYTF | TGCGCCAGCAGCTTCCCGGGGGTTCCAGGTGGCTACACCTTC
TRBJ2-5 | many | - | TRBV7-9 | CASSSWTEETQYF | TGTGCCAGCAGCTCCTGGACAGAAGAGACCCAGTACTTC